This T cell receptor beta chain was identified in a study of glioma-infiltrating T cells. Study-level findings and limits: Tissue-blood divergence was below expectation in non-neoplastic patients, above in gliomas. CDR3 overlap between tissue and blood was very small.

Many counts were recorded for this clonotype. Antigen: not known. Using RNA template, CDR3s of TCR alpha and beta were amplified with iRepertoire arm-PCR. TCRdb fed the multiplex PCR reads into MiXCR, producing one record per CDR3 protein. This sample has tens of thousands of distinct CDR3 sequences, with 20% to 25% found just once. Germline trimming cut 4 bases from V and 4 bases from J; bases unmatched to any gene: 19. CDR1 is LGHDT and CDR2 is YNNKEL in the germline V gene (reference sequence). The CDR3 totals 19 residues. The chain uses TRBV3-1 and TRBJ1-3; 7 bases fit TRBD1. Sequencing was performed on glioma tissue, nonneoplastic brain tissue, or PBMCs (not recorded which). The receptor's source is a human donor with low-grade glioma or glioblastoma, undergoing nonglioma brain surgery, or in good health (not recorded which). DNA of the CDR3: TGTGCCAGCAGCCCAGGACAGGTCCAACCAAGAATGCGAGGAAACACCATATATTTT. Translated, it gives CASSPGQVQPRMRGNTIYF.